This T cell receptor beta chain was recorded in a study of spatial heterogeneity in lung cancer. Overall study context: Samples were obtained from 70 or so donors, all untreated early-stage non-small cell lung cancer patients. Broader study findings: The appearance of ubiquitous expanded tumor TCRs in blood was greater at resection than follow-up.

TCRdb re-called the 5' RACE reads with MiXCR, one entry per CDR3 protein. Of roughly 120,000 distinct CDR3 sequences in the sample, about 12% were seen once. Documented time point: blood at routine non-recurrence follow-up after resection. Whole RNA, which was extracted from tumor, nontumor lung tissue or frozen PBMC, was sequenced without any cell sorting. The CDR3 extends over 16 amino acids. Germline V gene sequence: CDR1 SEHNR, CDR2 FQNEAQ (reference sequence). The junction had 13 bases not matched to a gene; V was cut back by 5 bases and J by 4 bases. This clonotype came up many times. What it recognizes is unknown.

The sequence came from a male donor with early-stage non-small cell lung cancer. The sample consisted of PBMCs, taken at follow-up. The chain is built from TRBV7-9 and TRBJ2-7; TRBD1 matches 8 bases. The CDR3 bases are TGTGCCAGCAGCCCCCTCGGACAGGGAAGGAATTACGAGCAGTACTTC. This encodes CASSPLGQGRNYEQYF.